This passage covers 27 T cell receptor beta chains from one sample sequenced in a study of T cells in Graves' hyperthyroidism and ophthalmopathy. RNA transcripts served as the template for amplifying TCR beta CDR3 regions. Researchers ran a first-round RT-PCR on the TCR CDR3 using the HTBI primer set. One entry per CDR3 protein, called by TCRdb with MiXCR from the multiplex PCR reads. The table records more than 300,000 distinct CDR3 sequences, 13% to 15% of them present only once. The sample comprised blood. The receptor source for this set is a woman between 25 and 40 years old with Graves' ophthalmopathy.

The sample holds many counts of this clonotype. This chain's CDR3 is CASIGVGYTF. The CDR3, as DNA: TGTGCCAGTATAGGGGTCGGCTACACCTTC. V gene TRBV2 combines with J gene TRBJ1-2; weak D call: TRBD1 (5 bases). Deletions cut 9 bases from V and 8 bases from J, with 10 bases between. The germline CDR1 and CDR2 sequences are SNHLY and FYNNEI. This CDR3 region has 10 residues.

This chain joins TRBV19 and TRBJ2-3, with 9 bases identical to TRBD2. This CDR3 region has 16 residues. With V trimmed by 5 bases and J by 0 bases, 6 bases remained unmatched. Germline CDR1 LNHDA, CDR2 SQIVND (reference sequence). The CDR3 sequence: CASSVLAGTSTDTQYF. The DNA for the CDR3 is TGTGCCAGTAGTGTCCTAGCGGGGACTAGCACAGATACGCAGTATTTT.

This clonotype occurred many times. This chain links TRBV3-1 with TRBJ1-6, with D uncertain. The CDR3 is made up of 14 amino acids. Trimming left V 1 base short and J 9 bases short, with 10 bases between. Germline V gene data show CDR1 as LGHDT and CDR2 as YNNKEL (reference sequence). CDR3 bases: TGTGCCAGCAGCCAAGGGCAGATGGGTTCACCCCTCCACTTT. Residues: CASSQGQMGSPLHF.

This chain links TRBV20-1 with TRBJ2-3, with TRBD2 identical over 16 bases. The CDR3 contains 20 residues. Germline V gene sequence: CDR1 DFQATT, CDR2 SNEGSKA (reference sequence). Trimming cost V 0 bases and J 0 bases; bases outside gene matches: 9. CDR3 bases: TGCAGTGCTAGAGACCCATCGGGACTAGCGGGGGGGCATAGCACAGATACGCAGTATTTT. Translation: CSARDPSGLAGGHSTDTQYF.

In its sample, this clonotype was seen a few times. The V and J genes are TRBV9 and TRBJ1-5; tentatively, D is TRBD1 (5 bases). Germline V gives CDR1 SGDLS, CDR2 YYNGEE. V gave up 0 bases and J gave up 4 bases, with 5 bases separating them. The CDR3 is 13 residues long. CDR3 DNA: TGTGCCAGCAGCGTAGCAGGGAATCAGCCCCAGCATTTT. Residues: CASSVAGNQPQHF.

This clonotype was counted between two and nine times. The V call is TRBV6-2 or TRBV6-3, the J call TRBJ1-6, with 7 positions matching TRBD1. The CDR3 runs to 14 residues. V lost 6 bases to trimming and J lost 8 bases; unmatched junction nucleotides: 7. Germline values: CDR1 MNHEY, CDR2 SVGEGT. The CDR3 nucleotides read TGTGCCAGCAGAGACAGGGCCAGGGATTCACCCCTCCACTTT. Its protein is CASRDRARDSPLHF.

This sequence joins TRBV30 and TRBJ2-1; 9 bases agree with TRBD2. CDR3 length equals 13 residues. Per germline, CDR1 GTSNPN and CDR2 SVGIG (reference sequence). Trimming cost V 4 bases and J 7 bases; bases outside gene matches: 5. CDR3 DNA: TGTGCCTGGAAGGTAGCGGGGGCTAATGAGCAGTTCTTC. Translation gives CAWKVAGANEQFF. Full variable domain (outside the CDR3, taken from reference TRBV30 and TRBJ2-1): SQTIHQWPATLVQPVGSPLSLECTVEGTSNPNLYWYRQAAGRGLQLLFYSVGIGQISSEVPQNLSASRPQDRQFILSSKKLLLSDSGFYLCAWKVAGANEQFFGPGTRLTVL.

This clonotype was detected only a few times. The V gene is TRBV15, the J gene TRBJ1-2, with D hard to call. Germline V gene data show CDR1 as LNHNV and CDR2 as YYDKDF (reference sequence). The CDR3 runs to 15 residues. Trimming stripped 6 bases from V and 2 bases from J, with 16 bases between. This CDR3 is CATRAGKASNYGYTF. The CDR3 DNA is TGTGCCACCAGGGCGGGGAAAGCTTCCAACTATGGCTACACCTTC. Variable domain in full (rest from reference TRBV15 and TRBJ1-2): DAMVIQNPRYQVTQFGKPVTLSCSQTLNHNVMYWYQQKSSQAPKLLFHYYDKDFNNEADTPDNFQSRRPNTSFCFLDIRSPGLGDTAMYLCATRAGKASNYGYTFGSGTRLTVV.

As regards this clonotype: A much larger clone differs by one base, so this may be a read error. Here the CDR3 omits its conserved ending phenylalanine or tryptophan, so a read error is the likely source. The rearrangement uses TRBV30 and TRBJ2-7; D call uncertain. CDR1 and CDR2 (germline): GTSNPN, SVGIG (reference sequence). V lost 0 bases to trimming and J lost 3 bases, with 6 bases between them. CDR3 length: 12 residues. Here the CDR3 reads CAWSVHGYEQYL. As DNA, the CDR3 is TGTGCCTGGAGTGTACACGGCTACGAGCAGTACCTC.

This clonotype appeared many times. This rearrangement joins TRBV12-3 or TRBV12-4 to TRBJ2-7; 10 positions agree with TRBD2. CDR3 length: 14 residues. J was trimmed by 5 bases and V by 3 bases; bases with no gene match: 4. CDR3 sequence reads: CASSFGLAGDEQYF. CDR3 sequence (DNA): TGTGCCAGCAGTTTCGGTCTAGCGGGGGACGAGCAGTACTTC.

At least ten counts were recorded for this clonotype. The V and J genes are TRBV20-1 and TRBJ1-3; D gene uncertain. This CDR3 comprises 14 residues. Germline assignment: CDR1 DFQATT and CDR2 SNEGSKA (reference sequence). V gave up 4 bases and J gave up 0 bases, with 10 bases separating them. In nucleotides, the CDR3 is TGCAGTGCTAACCCTTTCGGCTCTGGAAACACCATATATTTT. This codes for CSANPFGSGNTIYF.

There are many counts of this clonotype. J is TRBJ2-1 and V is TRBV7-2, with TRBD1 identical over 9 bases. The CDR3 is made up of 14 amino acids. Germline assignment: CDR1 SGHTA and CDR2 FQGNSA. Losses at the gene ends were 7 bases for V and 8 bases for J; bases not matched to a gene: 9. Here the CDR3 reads CASTGQGTSDEQFF. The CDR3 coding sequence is TGTGCCAGCACAGGACAGGGGACCTCGGATGAGCAGTTCTTC.

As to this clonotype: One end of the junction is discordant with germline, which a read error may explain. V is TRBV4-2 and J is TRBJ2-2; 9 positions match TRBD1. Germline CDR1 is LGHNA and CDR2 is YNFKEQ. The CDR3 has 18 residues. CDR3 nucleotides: TGTGCCAGCAGCCAAGGCCCCATCGGGACAGGGTATACCGGGGAGCGGTTTTTT. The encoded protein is CASSQGPIGTGYTGERFF.

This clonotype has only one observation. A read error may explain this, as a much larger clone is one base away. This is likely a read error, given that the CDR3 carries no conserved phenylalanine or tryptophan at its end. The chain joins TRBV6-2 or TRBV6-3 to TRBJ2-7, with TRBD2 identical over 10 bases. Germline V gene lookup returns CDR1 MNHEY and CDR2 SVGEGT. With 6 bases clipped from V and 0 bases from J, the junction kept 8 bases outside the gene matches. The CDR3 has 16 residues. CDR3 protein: CASSQGLAVSSYEQYL. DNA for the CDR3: TGTGCCAGCAGCCAAGGACTAGCGGTAAGCTCCTACGAGCAGTACCTC.

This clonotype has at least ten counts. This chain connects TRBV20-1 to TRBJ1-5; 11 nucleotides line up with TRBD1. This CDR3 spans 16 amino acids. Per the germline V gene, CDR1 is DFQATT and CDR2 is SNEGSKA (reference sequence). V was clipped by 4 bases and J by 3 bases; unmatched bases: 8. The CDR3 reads CSAMGQGEGYNQPQHF. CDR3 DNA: TGCAGTGCTATGGGACAGGGGGAAGGCTACAATCAGCCCCAGCATTTT.

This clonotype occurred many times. This chain's CDR3 is CAAFGAGPRLVTDTQYF. The CDR3 region has the DNA TGTGCCGCCTTCGGGGCGGGGCCCCGTTTAGTCACAGATACGCAGTATTTT. The rearrangement joins TRBV2 to TRBJ2-3, with a possible D match to TRBD2 (6 bases). The CDR3 consists of 17 residues. Germline values: CDR1 SNHLY, CDR2 FYNNEI. V was cut by 11 bases and J by 2 bases, with 26 bases left in between.

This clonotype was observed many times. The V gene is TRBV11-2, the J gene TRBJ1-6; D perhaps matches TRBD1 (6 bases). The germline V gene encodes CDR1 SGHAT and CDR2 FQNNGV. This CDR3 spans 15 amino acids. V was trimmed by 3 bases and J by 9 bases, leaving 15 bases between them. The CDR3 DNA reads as TGTGCCAGCAGCTTTGAACAGGGTCTGGGTTCACCCCTCCACTTT. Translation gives CASSFEQGLGSPLHF.

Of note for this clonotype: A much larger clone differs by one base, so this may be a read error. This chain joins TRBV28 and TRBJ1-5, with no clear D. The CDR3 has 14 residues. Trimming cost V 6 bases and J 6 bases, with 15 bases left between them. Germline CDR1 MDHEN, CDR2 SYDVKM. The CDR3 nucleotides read TGTGCCAGCAGAGTACAGAGTATAGGTCAGCCCCAGCATTTT. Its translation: CASRVQSIGQPQHF.

For the CDR3, the DNA is TGTGCCAGCAGCCCTAGCGGGGGATCTAGCACAGATACGCAGTATTTT. Protein sequence: CASSPSGGSSTDTQYF. The rearrangement joins TRBV7-9 to TRBJ2-3; 10 bases agree with TRBD2. This CDR3 comprises 16 residues. Trimming removed 5 bases from V and 0 bases from J; junction bases left unmatched: 5. In germline, CDR1 is SEHNR, CDR2 FQNEAQ (reference sequence).

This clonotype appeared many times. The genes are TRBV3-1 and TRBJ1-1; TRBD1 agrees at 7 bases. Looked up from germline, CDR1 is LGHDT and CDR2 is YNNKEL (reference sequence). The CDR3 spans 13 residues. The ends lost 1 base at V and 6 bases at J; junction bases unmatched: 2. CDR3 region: CASSQGGTAEAFF. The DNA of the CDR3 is TGTGCCAGCAGCCAAGGGGGGACAGCTGAAGCTTTCTTT.

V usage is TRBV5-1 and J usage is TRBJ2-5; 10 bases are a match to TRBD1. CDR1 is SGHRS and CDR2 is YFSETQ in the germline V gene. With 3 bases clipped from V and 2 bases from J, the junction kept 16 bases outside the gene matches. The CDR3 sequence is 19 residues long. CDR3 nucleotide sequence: TGCGCCAGCAGCTATGGAGTCCCGGGACAGGGGATGGGGCAAGAGACCCAGTACTTC. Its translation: CASSYGVPGQGMGQETQYF.

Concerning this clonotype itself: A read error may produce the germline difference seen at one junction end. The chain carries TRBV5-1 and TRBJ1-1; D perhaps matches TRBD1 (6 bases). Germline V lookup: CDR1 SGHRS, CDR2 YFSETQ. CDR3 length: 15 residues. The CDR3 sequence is CAGSLGDAGVAEAFF. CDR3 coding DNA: TGCGCCGGCAGCTTGGGGGATGCAGGGGTGGCTGAAGCTTTCTTT.

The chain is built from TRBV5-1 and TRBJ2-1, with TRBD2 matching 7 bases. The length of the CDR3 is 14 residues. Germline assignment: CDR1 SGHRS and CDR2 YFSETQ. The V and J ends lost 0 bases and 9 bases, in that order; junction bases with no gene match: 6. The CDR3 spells CASSLGTSTGEQFF. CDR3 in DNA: TGCGCCAGCAGCTTGGGGACTAGTACGGGTGAGCAGTTCTTC.

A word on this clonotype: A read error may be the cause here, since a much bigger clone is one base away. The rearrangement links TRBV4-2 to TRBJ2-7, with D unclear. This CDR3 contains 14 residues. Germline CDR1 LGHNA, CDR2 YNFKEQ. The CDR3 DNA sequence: TGTGCCAGCAGCCAAGATCTGGGCTCCTACGGGCAGTACTTC. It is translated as CASSQDLGSYGQYF.

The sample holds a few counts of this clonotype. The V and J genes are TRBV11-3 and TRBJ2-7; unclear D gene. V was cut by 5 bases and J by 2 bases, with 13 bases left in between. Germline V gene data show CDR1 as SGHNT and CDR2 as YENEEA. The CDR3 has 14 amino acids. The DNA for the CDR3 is TGTGCCAGCAGCCCCACATTTAGGACCTACGAGCAGTACTTC. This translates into CASSPTFRTYEQYF. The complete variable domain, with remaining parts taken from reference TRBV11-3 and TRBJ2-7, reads EAGVVQSPRYKIIEKKQPVAFWCNPISGHNTLYWYLQNLGQGPELLIRYENEEAVDDSQLPKDRFSAERLKGVDSTLKIQPAELGDSAVYLCASSPTFRTYEQYFGPGTRLTVT.

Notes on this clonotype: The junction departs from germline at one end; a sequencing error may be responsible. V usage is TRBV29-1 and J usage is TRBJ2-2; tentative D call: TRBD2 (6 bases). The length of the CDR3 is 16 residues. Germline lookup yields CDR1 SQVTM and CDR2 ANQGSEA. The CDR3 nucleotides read TGCAGCGTTAAAGAACTGGGGGAGGTAAACACCGGGGAGCTGTTTTTT. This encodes CSVKELGEVNTGELFF.

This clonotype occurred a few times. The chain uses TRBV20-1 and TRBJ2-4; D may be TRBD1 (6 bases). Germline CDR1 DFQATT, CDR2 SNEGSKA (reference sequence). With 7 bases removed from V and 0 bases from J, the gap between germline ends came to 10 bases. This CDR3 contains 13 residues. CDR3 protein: CSEQGIAKNIQYF. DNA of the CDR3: TGCAGTGAGCAGGGGATAGCCAAAAACATTCAGTACTTC.